A selection of T cell receptor beta chains follows, all from one sample in a study of blood T cell repertoires in COVID-19. Some clones are missing from TCRdb's copy, which holds only in-frame ones; the method was immunoSEQ multiplex PCR. Counted here are some 280,000 clones, around 85% occurring once; the ten biggest clones make up less than 4.5%. The sample taken for sequencing was peripheral blood. The source is a woman between 50 and 59 years old with active or convalescent COVID-19. The CDR3 runs from the conserved cysteine through the conserved F or W.

v_gene: TRBV2
j_gene: TRBJ2-1
CDR3aa: CASRTLRDRGHNEQFF

v_gene: TRBV27
j_gene: TRBJ2-1
CDR3aa: CASTPRTGGFGSYNEQFF

v_gene: TRBV28
j_gene: TRBJ1-1
CDR3aa: CASSSPGGWGSNTEAFF

v_gene: TRBV5-1
j_gene: TRBJ2-7
CDR3aa: CASSLAPAGGAQKQYF

v_gene: TRBV4-2
j_gene: TRBJ1-6
CDR3aa: CASSQDGTVNSPLHF

v_gene: TRBV5-1
j_gene: TRBJ1-2
CDR3aa: CASSGQGAPDSGYTF

v_gene: TRBV7-8
j_gene: TRBJ1-1
CDR3aa: CASRLRRTGNTEAFF

v_gene: TRBV2
j_gene: TRBJ2-3
CDR3aa: CASSEGSSAQYF

v_gene: TRBV12-5
j_gene: TRBJ1-2
CDR3aa: CASGQGNYGYTF

v_gene: TRBV3-1/TRBV3-2
j_gene: TRBJ2-1
CDR3aa: CASSQDAASGVNEQFF

v_gene: TRBV20-1
j_gene: TRBJ1-2
CDR3aa: CSASPRTGGWGYTF

v_gene: TRBV19
j_gene: TRBJ1-4
CDR3aa: CASSIEGGTVREKLFF

v_gene: TRBV6-5
j_gene: TRBJ1-4
CDR3aa: CASSTPGATNEKLFF

v_gene: TRBV19
j_gene: TRBJ1-1
CDR3aa: CASSPVLLRSTEAFF

v_gene: TRBV28
j_gene: TRBJ1-6
CDR3aa: CASSHRDNSPLHF

v_gene: TRBV7-9
j_gene: TRBJ1-1
CDR3aa: CASSLGRSNTEAFF

v_gene: TRBV5-6
j_gene: TRBJ1-2
CDR3aa: CASSGDRFIYGYTF

v_gene: TRBV28
j_gene: TRBJ2-5
CDR3aa: CASSLPWGRGDRETQYF

v_gene: TRBV27
j_gene: TRBJ2-1
CDR3aa: CASSLLGGIAYNEQFF

v_gene: TRBV12-3/TRBV12-4
j_gene: TRBJ2-7
CDR3aa: CASSLVQGPEQYF

v_gene: TRBV7-8
j_gene: TRBJ2-7
CDR3aa: CASSLNSPYEQYF

v_gene: TRBV28
j_gene: TRBJ1-1
CDR3aa: CASSPPDGINTEAFF

v_gene: TRBV7-2
j_gene: TRBJ1-1
CDR3aa: CASSLQGSQNTEAFF

v_gene: TRBV5-4
j_gene: TRBJ1-2
CDR3aa: CASSLLGQGAIGYTF

v_gene: TRBV14
j_gene: TRBJ2-7
CDR3aa: CASSRDRVSSYEQYF

v_gene: TRBV3-1/TRBV3-2
j_gene: TRBJ1-2
CDR3aa: CASSQAGYGYTF

v_gene: TRBV30
j_gene: TRBJ1-2
CDR3aa: CAWSGGQGTRYYGYTF

v_gene: TRBV19
j_gene: TRBJ1-5
CDR3aa: CASAGQGANQPQHF

v_gene: TRBV11-1
j_gene: TRBJ1-1
CDR3aa: CASSFNPGMNTEAFF

v_gene: TRBV9
j_gene: TRBJ2-7
CDR3aa: CASSTRTSGSSEQYF

v_gene: TRBV2
j_gene: TRBJ1-1
CDR3aa: CASRLMNTEAFF

v_gene: TRBV3-1/TRBV3-2
j_gene: TRBJ1-1
CDR3aa: CASSQDAGRNTEAFF

v_gene: TRBV27
j_gene: TRBJ2-5
CDR3aa: CASALGRGRETQYF

v_gene: TRBV27
j_gene: TRBJ2-1
CDR3aa: CASRSSTGLAGNNEQFF

v_gene: TRBV29-1
j_gene: TRBJ2-7
CDR3aa: CSVAGLAGYEQYF

v_gene: TRBV5-1
j_gene: TRBJ1-4
CDR3aa: CASSLRSRLEWTNEKLFF

v_gene: TRBV5-1
j_gene: TRBJ2-1
CDR3aa: CASSSLLARTVQFF

v_gene: TRBV3-1/TRBV3-2
j_gene: TRBJ2-7
CDR3aa: CASSQEGDRGTTYEQYF

v_gene: TRBV3-1/TRBV3-2
j_gene: TRBJ2-5
CDR3aa: CASSQSGAETQYF

v_gene: TRBV19
j_gene: TRBJ2-1
CDR3aa: CASRASRDGAYNEQFF

v_gene: TRBV10-3
j_gene: TRBJ1-1
CDR3aa: CAIRGEEGMNTEAFF

v_gene: TRBV10-3
j_gene: TRBJ2-1
CDR3aa: CAISVIARDNEQFF

v_gene: TRBV27
j_gene: TRBJ2-1
CDR3aa: CASSPWRASYNEQFF

v_gene: TRBV6-2/TRBV6-3
j_gene: TRBJ1-1
CDR3aa: CASSYPGTGTF

v_gene: TRBV5-1
j_gene: TRBJ2-7
CDR3aa: CASSYGLAGEPSYEQYF